This TCR beta chain was captured in a study of cytomegalovirus exposure and HLA in healthy donors (dated by TCRdb to about 2017). Broadly, across the study: In an earlier analysis of some 610 of the donors, about 260 Gb of sequence data and some 120 million unique TCR beta sequences from about 180 million T cells were reported. An early release covering approximately 600 HLA-typed donors comprised about 300 gigabases of sequencing data and around 80 million unique TCR sequences. Of the roughly 390 genotyped donors, over 80% were placed in the genetic ancestry cluster associated with self-reported Caucasian donors. The aim of the study was to test whether cataloging public T cell receptors could identify signatures of past pathogen exposure. The study profiled the T cell repertoires of 550 to 700 subjects by immunosequencing and related them to cytomegalovirus serostatus. Besides the first cohort of 550 to 750 subjects, a separate validation cohort made up of some 110 different subjects was used. High-throughput TCR immunosequencing, statistical association of individual TCRs with disease status, and machine learning were combined to predict cytomegalovirus infection status. A later analysis re-examined previously published TCR beta repertoires from about 700 donors and added high-resolution HLA genotyping to investigate patterns of TCR occurrence. The later analysis used no new phenotypic data to find candidate immune exposures, relying instead on TCR beta sequences and their occurrence across donors. An earlier analysis of fewer than 750 of the donors used high-throughput TCR beta sequencing to judge whether each TCR beta V gene segment behaved as functional or pseudogenic. Alongside the repertoire data, information on donor age, sex, ethnicity and CMV serostatus was compiled. A later genetic analysis took genome-wide SNP genotypes for about 55% of the 666 donors and used that subset as a discovery cohort. Every discovery cohort repertoire had been produced on one sequencing platform. HLA typing covered class I and class II loci at four-digit resolution. The number of donors typed differed by locus, with about 629-630 for A, B, C, DRB1 and DQB1, around 560 for DQA1, approximately 580 for DPA1, and around 460 for DPB1. Because of strong linkage in the cohort, roughly five DR-DQ haplotypes were treated as single units for association and clustering. Across roughly 420 genotyped donors of the cohort, an average of approximately 240,000 unique TCR beta nucleotide sequences per donor were sequenced, and around 20% of those sequences were non-productive. Study-wide findings and limitations: This cohort had only TCR beta chains sequenced, and the lack of alpha or paired-chain data limited which features could be detected. In a later analysis, several top co-occurrence clusters were reported to appear linked to parvovirus B19, influenza, CMV and Epstein-Barr virus. A later analysis found that TCR association rates varied across HLA loci, with DRB1 alleles showing the most associated TCRs and HLA-C alleles the fewest. CMV serostatus was the only immune exposure information available for the cohort. V-gene and J-gene trimming of TCR beta chains was associated with a missense DCLRE1C variant in a later genetic analysis, and the association was replicated in an independent cohort. Some IMGT-functional V segments, including TRBV6-2 and TRBV6-3, could not be distinguished by the 87-base-pair reads and were therefore excluded. At a false discovery rate of 0.05, a later analysis linked fewer than 20,000 TCR beta sequences to specific HLA alleles. Because HLA typing was missing for some donors at each locus, association tests included only the typed subset. Linkage disequilibrium might explain the correlated functional status among segregating V segments, but an unknown experimental factor could not be ruled out. Because counts were too low, 15 or so rarely observed V segments, including chromosome 9 orphons, were excluded from the earlier analysis of a few hundred of the donors. The authors suggested that the approach could potentially be generalized to other disease states and immunological phenotypes. A later analysis found that most CMV-associated TCR beta chains appeared HLA-restricted, with HLA associations seemingly driven largely by CMV exposure. When HLA alleles, especially DR and DQ, strongly co-occurred, attributing TCR associations to individual alleles was difficult. Compared with the roughly 670-donor mean, donors in an Asian-associated ancestry cluster had fewer N-insertions in productive TCRs, according to a later genetic analysis. In vitro tests confirmed that a few of the cytomegalovirus-associated TCR beta chains recognize cytomegalovirus antigens. Roughly uniform sequencing depth across donors was assumed in presence/absence analyses, although this assumption may not hold. A further reported finding was that TCR beta sequences accurately predicted the HLA-A and HLA-B alleles for most subjects in the first cohort. Most TCR sequences were observed very rarely across donors, whereas some public TCRs were present in many individuals. A cluster of highly shared sequence variants was judged likely to represent a technical artifact of the sequencing pipeline. A later analysis found that HLA-associated TCR beta chains were more clonally expanded and had lower generation probabilities than equally common non-associated chains. An earlier analysis of 450 to 750 of the donors showed that most TCR beta V segments appeared in productive rearrangements either about 87% or about 30% of the time, which broadly matched IMGT annotations. The study listed approximately 150 TCR beta chains as associated with cytomegalovirus. The classifier was reported to diagnose cytomegalovirus status with high specificity and sensitivity in both the original cohort and the validation cohort.

To note about this clone: The target of this receptor is not known. No much larger clonotype is one base removed from it; base qualities were not supplied.

The cohort comprised some 680 healthy bone marrow donors. At the time of sampling, every cohort member was nominally healthy, though immune exposures that went unrecorded were likely present. The donor tested CMV seropositive and was one of the 289 seropositive cohort members. A peripheral blood sample was provided by each donor, and peripheral blood mononuclear cells were used for TCR beta sequencing. The Qiagen DNeasy Blood Extraction Kit was used to extract genomic DNA from the blood cell samples. For CDR1 and CDR2, the germline V gene lists SNHLY and FYNNEI. V is pared back by 8 bases and J by 14 bases, with 24 bases lying between the germline termini. Inclusive of the bounding cysteine and phenylalanine, the CDR3 is 13 residues long. The read is trimmed to its CDR3 DNA, 39 bases read in frame from base 1. The method behind the library was the immunoSEQ multiplex PCR assay. For the multiplex PCR, a mixture combining 60 forward primers for TCR Vbeta segments and 13 reverse primers for TCR Jbeta segments was used. A multiplex PCR assay on genomic DNA amplified the CDR3 region of rearranged TCR beta genes. On the Illumina HiSeq System, the amplified TCR beta libraries were sequenced as 87-base-pair reads. Per the original workflow: Across the 600 to 700 repertoires, a later analysis counted 75 million to 90 million unique TCR beta chains, approximately 10 million of which were shared by at least two donors. Raw reads were error-corrected and collapsed into unique sequences with a nearest-neighbor algorithm that merged closely related sequences to remove PCR and sequencing errors. To assign V, D and J gene segments, CDR3 sequences were aligned to IMGT reference sequences. Each retained sequence needed at least a six-nucleotide match to both a V gene segment and a J gene segment. A rearrangement counted as productive if the CDR3 had no stop codons and remained in frame with V and J, and every other rearrangement counted as non-productive. CDR3 was defined by IMGT convention, running from the second conserved V-encoded cysteine to the conserved J-encoded phenylalanine. In an earlier analysis of approximately 590 of the donors, sequences lacking an unambiguous match to a single V gene segment were excluded. In an earlier analysis of approximately 590 of the donors, a V segment was called functional when productive rearrangements were above 56.7%, and segregating when the standard deviation between donors exceeded 5%. A statistical classification framework was built for diagnosing cytomegalovirus status from the catalog of TCR beta chain sequences. A later analysis assigned V and J genes by comparing TCR nucleotide sequences with IMGT/GENE-DB human TR gene sequences. Using the TCRdist pipeline, a later analysis assigned CDR3 sequences along with most-parsimonious VDJ recombination scenarios. A later analysis defined each TCR beta chain by its CDR3 amino acid sequence plus V-gene family, and excluded reads lacking a unique V-gene family. As a way to deal with suspected cross-contamination and a sequencing artifact, a later analysis dropped 500 to 700 nucleotide sequences that were highly shared and had low generation probability. A later analysis calculated a clonal expansion index for each public chain from normalized within-repertoire ranks of inferred template counts. A later analysis computed generation probabilities with a VDJ recombination model fitted to out-of-frame rearrangements, and checked the results against IGoR. Hypergeometric tests were used in a later analysis to score TCR-TCR, TCR-HLA and TCR-CMV co-occurrence, with a repertoire-size bias correction applied to the TCR pairs. In a later analysis, false discovery rates were estimated by permuting HLA or CMV assignments 20 times. In a later analysis, co-occurring TCRs were grouped using DBSCAN, and TCRdist sequence similarity was added for clustering within HLA-allele-positive subsets. For co-occurrence clustering, repertoires with fewer than 30,000 or more than 120,000 public chains were excluded, along with about five repertoires with anomalous nucleotide sharing. Drawn from immuneACCESS, this table holds only the in-frame rearrangements with V and J called that TCRdb kept. Clones are partly lost; checked studies trace under half to an unresolved V gene and leave the rest unexplained. That table gives V, J and clone size, and the DNA gave D and trimming. The sample table holds 90,000 to 150,000 clones, of which around 84% were seen once. Around 3% of the sample is taken by the ten largest.

This receptor was identified in a woman aged 25 to 39 in good health and CMV-seropositive. In this chain, TRBV2 is recombined with TRBJ1-2; a tentative D call is TRBD1 (6 bases match). Specimen: PBMCs. The CDR3 protein: CASGINQGRIETF. The sequence in DNA is TGTGCCAGCGGAATCAACCAGGGGCGGATTGAGACCTTC.